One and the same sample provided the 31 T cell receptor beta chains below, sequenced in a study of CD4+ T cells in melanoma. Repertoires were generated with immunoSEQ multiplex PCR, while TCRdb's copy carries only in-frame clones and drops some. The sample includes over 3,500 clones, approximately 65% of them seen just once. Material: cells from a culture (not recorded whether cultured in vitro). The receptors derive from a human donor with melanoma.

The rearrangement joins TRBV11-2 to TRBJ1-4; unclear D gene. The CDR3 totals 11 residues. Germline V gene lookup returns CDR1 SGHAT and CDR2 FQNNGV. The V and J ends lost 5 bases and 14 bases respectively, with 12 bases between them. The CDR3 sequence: CASSLAGRLFF. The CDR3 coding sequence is TGTGCCAGCAGCCTCGCGGGAAGGCTGTTTTTT.

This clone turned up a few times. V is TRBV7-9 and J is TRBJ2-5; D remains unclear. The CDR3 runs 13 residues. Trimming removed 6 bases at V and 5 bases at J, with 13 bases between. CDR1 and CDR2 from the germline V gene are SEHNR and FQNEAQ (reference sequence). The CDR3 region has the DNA TGTGCCAGCAGTCGCCCGTCCCGGGAGACCCAGTACTTC. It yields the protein CASSRPSRETQYF.

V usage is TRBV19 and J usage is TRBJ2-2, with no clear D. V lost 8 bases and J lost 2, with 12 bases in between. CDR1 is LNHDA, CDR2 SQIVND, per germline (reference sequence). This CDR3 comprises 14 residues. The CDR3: CASLSGDNTGELFF. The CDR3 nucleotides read TGTGCCAGTTTAAGTGGGGATAACACCGGGGAGCTGTTTTTT.

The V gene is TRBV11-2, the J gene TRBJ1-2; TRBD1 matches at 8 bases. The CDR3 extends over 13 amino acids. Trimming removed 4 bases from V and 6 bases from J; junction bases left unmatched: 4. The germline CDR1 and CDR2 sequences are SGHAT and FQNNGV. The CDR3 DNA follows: TGTGCCAGCAGCTACGACAGGGGAAATGGCTACACCTTC. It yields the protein CASSYDRGNGYTF.

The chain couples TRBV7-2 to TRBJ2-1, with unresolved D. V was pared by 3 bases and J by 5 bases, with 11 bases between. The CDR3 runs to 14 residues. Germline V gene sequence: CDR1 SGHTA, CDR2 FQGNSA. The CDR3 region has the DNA TGTGCCAGCAGCTTTTGGGGTGTGGACAATGAGCAGTTCTTC. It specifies CASSFWGVDNEQFF.

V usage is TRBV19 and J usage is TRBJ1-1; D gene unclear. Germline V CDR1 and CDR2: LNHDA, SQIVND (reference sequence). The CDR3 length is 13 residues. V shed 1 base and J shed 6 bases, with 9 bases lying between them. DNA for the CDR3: TGTGCCAGTAGTATAGCGGGTGGGGCTGAAGCTTTCTTT. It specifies CASSIAGGAEAFF.

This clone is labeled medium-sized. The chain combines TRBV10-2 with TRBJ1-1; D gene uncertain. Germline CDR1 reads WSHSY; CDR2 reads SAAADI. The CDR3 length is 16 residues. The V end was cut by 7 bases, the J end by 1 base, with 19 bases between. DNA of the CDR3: TGCGCCAGCATTTGGGCGGTTGGGGATCCGAACACTGAAGCTTTCTTT. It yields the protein CASIWAVGDPNTEAFF.

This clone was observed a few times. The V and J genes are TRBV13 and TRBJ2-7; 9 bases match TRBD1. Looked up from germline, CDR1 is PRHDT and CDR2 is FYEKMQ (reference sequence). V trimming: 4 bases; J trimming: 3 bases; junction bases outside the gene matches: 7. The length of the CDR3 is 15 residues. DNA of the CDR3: TGTGCCAGCAGCTCGGGACAGGGAATCTACTACGAGCAGTACTTC. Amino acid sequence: CASSSGQGIYYEQYF.

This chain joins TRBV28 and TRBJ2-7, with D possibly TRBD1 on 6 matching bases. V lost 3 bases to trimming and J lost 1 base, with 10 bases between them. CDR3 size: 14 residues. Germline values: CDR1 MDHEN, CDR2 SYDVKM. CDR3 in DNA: TGTGCCAGCAGTTTCAGGGGAATTTCCTACGAGCAGTACTTC. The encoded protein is CASSFRGISYEQYF.

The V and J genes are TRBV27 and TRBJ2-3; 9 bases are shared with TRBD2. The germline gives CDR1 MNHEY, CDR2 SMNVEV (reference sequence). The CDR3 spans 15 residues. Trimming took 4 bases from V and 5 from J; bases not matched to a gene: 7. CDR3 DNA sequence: TGTGCCAGCAGTTATGGCGGGGGGGCCATAGATACGCAGTATTTT. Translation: CASSYGGGAIDTQYF.

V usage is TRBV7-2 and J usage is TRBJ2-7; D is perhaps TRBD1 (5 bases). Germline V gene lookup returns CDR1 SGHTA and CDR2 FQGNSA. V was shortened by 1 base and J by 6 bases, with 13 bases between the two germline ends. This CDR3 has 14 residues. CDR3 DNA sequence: TGTGCCAGCAGCTTAGAAGGGGTCCCATCCGAGCAGTACTTC. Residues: CASSLEGVPSEQYF.

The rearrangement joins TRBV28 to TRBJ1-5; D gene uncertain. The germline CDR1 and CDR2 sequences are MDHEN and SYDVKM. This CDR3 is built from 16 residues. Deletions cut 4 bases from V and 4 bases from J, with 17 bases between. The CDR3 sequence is CASSSAGRRPNQPQHF. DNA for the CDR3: TGTGCCAGCAGTTCGGCAGGCAGGCGACCAAATCAGCCCCAGCATTTT. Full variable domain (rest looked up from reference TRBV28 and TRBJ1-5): DVKVTQSSRYLVKRTGEKVFLECVQDMDHENMFWYRQDPGLGLRLIYFSYDVKMKEKGDIPEGYSVSREKKERFSLILESASTNQTSMYLCASSSAGRRPNQPQHFGDGTRLSIL.

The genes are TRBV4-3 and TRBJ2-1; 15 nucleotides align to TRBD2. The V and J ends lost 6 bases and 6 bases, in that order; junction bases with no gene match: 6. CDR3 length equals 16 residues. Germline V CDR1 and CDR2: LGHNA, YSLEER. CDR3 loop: CASRPGLAGGLNEQFF. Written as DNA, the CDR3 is TGCGCCAGCAGACCCGGACTAGCGGGGGGGCTCAATGAGCAGTTCTTC.

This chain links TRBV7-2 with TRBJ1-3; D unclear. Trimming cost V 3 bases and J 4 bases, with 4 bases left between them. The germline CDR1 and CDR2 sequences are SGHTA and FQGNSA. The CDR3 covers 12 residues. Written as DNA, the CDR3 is TGTGCCAGCAGCTTTGGGGGAAACACCATATATTTT. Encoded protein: CASSFGGNTIYF. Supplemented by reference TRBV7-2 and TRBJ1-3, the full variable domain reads GAGVSQSPSNKVTEKGKDVELRCDPISGHTALYWYRQSLGQGLEFLIYFQGNSAPDKSGLPSDRFSAERTGGSVSTLTIQRTQQEDSAVYLCASSFGGNTIYFGEGSWLTVV.

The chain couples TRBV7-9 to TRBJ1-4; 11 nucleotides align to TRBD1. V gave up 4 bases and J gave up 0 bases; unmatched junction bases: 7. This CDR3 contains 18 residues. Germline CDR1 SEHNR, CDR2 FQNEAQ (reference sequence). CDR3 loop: CASSSPGTGGSTNEKLFF. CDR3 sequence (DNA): TGTGCCAGCAGCTCACCCGGGACAGGGGGTTCAACTAATGAAAAACTGTTTTTT.

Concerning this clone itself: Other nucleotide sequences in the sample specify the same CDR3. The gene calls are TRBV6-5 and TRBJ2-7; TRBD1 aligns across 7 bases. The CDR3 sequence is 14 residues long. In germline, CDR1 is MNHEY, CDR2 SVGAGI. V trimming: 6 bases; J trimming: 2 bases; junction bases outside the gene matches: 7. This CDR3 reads CASSLGQAAYEQYF. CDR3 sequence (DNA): TGTGCCAGCAGCCTCGGACAGGCAGCCTACGAGCAGTACTTC.

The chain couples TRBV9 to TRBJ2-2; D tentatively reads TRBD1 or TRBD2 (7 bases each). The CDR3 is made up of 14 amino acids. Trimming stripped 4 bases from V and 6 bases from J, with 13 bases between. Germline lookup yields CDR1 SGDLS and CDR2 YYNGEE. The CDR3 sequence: CASSPGGAAGELFF. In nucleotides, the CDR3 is TGTGCCAGCAGCCCAGGGGGGGCAGCCGGGGAGCTGTTTTTT.

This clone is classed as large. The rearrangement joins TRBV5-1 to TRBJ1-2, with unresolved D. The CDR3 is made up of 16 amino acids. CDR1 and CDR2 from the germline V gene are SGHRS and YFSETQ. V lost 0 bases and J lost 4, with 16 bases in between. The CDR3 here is CASSLESGFMGYGYTF. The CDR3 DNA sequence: TGCGCCAGCAGCTTGGAGTCGGGGTTCATGGGCTATGGCTACACCTTC.

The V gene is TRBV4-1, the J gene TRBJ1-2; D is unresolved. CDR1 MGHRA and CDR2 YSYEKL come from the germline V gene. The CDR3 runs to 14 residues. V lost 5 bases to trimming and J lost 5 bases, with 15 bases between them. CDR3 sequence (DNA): TGCGCCAGCAGCGTGGGCCCTGACGTGTATGGCTACACCTTC. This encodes CASSVGPDVYGYTF.

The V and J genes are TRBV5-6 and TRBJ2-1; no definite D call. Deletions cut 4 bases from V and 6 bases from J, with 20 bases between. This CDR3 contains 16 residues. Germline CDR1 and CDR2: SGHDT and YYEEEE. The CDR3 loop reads CASSISTGVAFNEQFF. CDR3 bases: TGTGCCAGCAGCATTTCGACTGGCGTCGCTTTCAATGAGCAGTTCTTC.

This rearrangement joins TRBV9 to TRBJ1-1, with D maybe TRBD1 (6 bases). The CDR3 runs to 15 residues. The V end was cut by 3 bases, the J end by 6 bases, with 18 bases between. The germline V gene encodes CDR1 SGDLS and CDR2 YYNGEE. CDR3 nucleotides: TGTGCCAGCAGCGCCTGGGAGAAGGGGGAGGCTGAAGCTTTCTTT. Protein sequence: CASSAWEKGEAEAFF.

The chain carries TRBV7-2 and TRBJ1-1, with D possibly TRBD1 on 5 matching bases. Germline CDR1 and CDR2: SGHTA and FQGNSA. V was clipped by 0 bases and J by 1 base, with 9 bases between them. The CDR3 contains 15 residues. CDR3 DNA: TGTGCCAGCAGCTTAGCGATCCAGGGGAACACTGAAGCTTTCTTT. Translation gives CASSLAIQGNTEAFF.

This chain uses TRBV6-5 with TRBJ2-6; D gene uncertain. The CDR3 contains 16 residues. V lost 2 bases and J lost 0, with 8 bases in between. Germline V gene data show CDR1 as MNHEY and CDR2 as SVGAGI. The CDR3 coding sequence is TGTGCCAGCAGTTACGGAAGAGTCTCTGGGGCCAACGTCCTGACTTTC. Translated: CASSYGRVSGANVLTF.

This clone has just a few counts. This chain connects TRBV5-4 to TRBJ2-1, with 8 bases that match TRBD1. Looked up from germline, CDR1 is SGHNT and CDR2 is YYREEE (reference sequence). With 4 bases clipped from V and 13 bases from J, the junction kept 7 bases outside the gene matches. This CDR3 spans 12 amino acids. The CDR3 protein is CASSVQGARQFF. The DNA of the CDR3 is TGTGCCAGCAGCGTGCAGGGGGCTCGTCAGTTCTTC.

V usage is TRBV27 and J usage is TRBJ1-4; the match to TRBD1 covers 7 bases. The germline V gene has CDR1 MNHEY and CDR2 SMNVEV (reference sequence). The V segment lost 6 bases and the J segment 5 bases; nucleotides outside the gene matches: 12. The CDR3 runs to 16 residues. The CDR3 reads CASSLRQGLGNEKLFF. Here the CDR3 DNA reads TGTGCCAGCAGCCTTCGACAGGGCCTAGGAAATGAAAAACTGTTTTTT.

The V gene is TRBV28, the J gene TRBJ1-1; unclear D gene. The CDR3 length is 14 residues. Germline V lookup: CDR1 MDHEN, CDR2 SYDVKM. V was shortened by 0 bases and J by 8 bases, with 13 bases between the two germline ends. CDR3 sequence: CASSLWRRTVEAFF. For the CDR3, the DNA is TGTGCCAGCAGTTTATGGCGGCGTACGGTAGAAGCTTTCTTT.

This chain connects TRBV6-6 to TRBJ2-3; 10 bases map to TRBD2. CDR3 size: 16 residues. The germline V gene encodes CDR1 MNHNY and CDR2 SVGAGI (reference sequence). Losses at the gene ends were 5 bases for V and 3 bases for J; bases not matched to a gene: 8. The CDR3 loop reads CASSMSGGAGTDTQYF. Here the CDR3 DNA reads TGTGCCAGCAGTATGAGCGGGGGGGCAGGAACAGATACGCAGTATTTT.

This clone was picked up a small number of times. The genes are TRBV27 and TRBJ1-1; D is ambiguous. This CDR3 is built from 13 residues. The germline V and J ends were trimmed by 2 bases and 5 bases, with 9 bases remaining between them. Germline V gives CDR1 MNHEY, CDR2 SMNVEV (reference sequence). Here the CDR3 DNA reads TGTGCCAGCAGTTTACGGAGGGTAACTGAAGCTTTCTTT. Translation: CASSLRRVTEAFF.

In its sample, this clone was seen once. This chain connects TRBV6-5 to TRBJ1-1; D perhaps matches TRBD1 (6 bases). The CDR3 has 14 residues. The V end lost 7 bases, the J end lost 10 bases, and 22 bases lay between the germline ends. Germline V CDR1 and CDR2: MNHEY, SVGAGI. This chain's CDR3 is CASKALQGIYGAFF. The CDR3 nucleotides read TGTGCCAGCAAAGCTCTTCAGGGGATATATGGAGCTTTCTTT.

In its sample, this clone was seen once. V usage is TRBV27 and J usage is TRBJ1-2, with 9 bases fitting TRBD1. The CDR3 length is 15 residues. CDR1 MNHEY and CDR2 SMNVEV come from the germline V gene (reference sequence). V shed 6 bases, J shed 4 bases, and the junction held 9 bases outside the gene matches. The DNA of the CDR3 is TGTGCCAGCAGCCCAACCGGGACAGGGATCTATGGCTACACCTTC. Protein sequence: CASSPTGTGIYGYTF.

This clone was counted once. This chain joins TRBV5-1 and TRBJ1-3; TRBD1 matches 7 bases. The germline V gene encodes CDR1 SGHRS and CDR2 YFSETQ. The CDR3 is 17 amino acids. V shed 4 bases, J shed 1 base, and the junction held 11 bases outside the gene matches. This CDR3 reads CASSPVPGQQSGNTIYF. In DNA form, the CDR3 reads TGCGCCAGCAGCCCCGTTCCGGGACAGCAATCTGGAAACACCATATATTTT.